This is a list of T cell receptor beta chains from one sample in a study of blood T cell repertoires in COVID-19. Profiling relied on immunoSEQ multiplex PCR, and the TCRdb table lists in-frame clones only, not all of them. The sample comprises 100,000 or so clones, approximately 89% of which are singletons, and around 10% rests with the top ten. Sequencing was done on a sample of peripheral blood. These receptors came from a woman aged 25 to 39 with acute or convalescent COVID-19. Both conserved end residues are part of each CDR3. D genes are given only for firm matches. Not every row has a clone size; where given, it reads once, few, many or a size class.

CDR3: CASSLGGAGVEKLFF; DNA: TGTGCCAGCAGCTTAGGCGGGGCAGGCGTCGAAAAACTGTTTTTT; length: 15; J: TRBJ1-4; D: .; size: once; V: TRBV7-9
CDR3: CASSSPGRSPLHF; DNA: TGTGCCAGCAGCTCCCCGGGTCGGTCACCCCTCCACTTT; length: 13; J: TRBJ1-6; D: .; size: .; V: TRBV2
CDR3: CASRPQGAGAKNIQYF; DNA: TGTGCCAGCAGACCCCAGGGGGCGGGGGCCAAAAACATTCAGTACTTC; length: 16; J: TRBJ2-4; D: TRBD1; size: .; V: TRBV27
CDR3: CASSQRQGLNTEAFF; DNA: TGCGCCAGCAGCCAGAGACAGGGTTTGAACACTGAAGCTTTCTTT; length: 15; J: TRBJ1-1; D: TRBD1; size: once; V: TRBV4-1
CDR3: CASSEPLGWGDPYEQYF; DNA: TGCGCCAGCAGTGAGCCCCTGGGGTGGGGGGACCCCTACGAGCAGTACTTC; length: 17; J: TRBJ2-7; D: .; size: .; V: TRBV10-2
CDR3: CASTDTYEQYF; DNA: TGTGCCAGCACGGACACCTACGAGCAGTACTTC; length: 11; J: TRBJ2-7; D: .; size: .; V: TRBV6-5
CDR3: CASSLAGLDTEAFF; DNA: TGTGCCAGCAGCTTGGCGGGATTGGACACTGAAGCTTTCTTT; length: 14; J: TRBJ1-1; D: .; size: .; V: TRBV5-5
CDR3: CASQGDRGGGYTF; DNA: TGTGCCAGCCAGGGGGACAGGGGCGGTGGCTACACCTTC; length: 13; J: TRBJ1-2; D: TRBD1; size: .; V: TRBV25-1
CDR3: CAISPTAYGYTF; DNA: TGTGCCATCAGCCCGACAGCCTATGGCTACACCTTC; length: 12; J: TRBJ1-2; D: .; size: .; V: TRBV10-3
CDR3: CASSLVGQGDISYEQYF; DNA: TGTGCCAGCAGTTTAGTGGGACAGGGGGATATCTCCTACGAGCAGTACTTC; length: 17; J: TRBJ2-7; D: TRBD1; size: .; V: TRBV27
CDR3: CATRSGFGVGELFF; DNA: TGTGCCACCCGTAGCGGGTTTGGGGTCGGGGAGCTGTTTTTT; length: 14; J: TRBJ2-2; D: TRBD2; size: .; V: TRBV27
CDR3: CASSLAGGTDTQYF; DNA: TGTGCCAGCAGCCTTGCCGGGGGCACAGATACGCAGTATTTT; length: 14; J: TRBJ2-3; D: .; size: .; V: TRBV3-1/TRBV3-2
CDR3: CSVVQAGDGYTF; DNA: TGCAGCGTTGTCCAAGCGGGCGATGGCTACACCTTC; length: 12; J: TRBJ1-2; D: .; size: .; V: TRBV29-1
CDR3: CASGSQGTEAFF; DNA: TGTGCCAGCGGATCCCAGGGTACTGAAGCTTTCTTT; length: 12; J: TRBJ1-1; D: .; size: once; V: TRBV11-2
CDR3: CASSRSVQATDTQYF; DNA: TGCGCCAGCAGCCGATCCGTACAGGCCACAGATACGCAGTATTTT; length: 15; J: TRBJ2-3; D: .; size: .; V: TRBV5-1
CDR3: CASTSSGTGEGALHF; DNA: TGTGCCAGTACCTCCTCCGGGACAGGGGAGGGGGCCCTCCACTTT; length: 15; J: TRBJ1-6; D: TRBD1; size: .; V: TRBV19
CDR3: CASSRPGQGSYEQYF; DNA: TGTGCCAGCAGCCGGCCGGGACAGGGGTCCTACGAGCAGTACTTC; length: 15; J: TRBJ2-7; D: TRBD1; size: .; V: TRBV6-5
CDR3: CASSPRTGAQPQHF; DNA: TGTGCCAGCAGCCCCCGGACAGGGGCCCAGCCCCAGCATTTT; length: 14; J: TRBJ1-5; D: TRBD1; size: .; V: TRBV5-6
CDR3: CASSLRLAGGLATDTQYF; DNA: TGTGCCAGCAGCTTACGTCTAGCGGGGGGTTTAGCCACAGATACGCAGTATTTT; length: 18; J: TRBJ2-3; D: TRBD2; size: .; V: TRBV7-8
CDR3: CASAQGGSPLHF; DNA: TGTGCTAGTGCCCAGGGGGGATCACCCCTCCACTTT; length: 12; J: TRBJ1-6; D: TRBD1; size: .; V: TRBV12-5
CDR3: CASSLDRYGYTF; DNA: TGTGCCAGCAGCTTAGACAGATATGGCTACACCTTC; length: 12; J: TRBJ1-2; D: .; size: .; V: TRBV7-2
CDR3: CASSQGGATNEKLFF; DNA: TGCGCCAGCAGCCAGGGGGGGGCAACTAATGAAAAACTGTTTTTT; length: 15; J: TRBJ1-4; D: .; size: .; V: TRBV4-1
CDR3: CASSYFGSGVDTQYF; DNA: TGTGCCAGCAGTTACTTTGGTAGCGGGGTGGATACGCAGTATTTT; length: 15; J: TRBJ2-3; D: TRBD2; size: .; V: TRBV6-5
CDR3: CASSGTHGAGELFF; DNA: TGTGCCAGCAGCGGAACTCATGGAGCCGGGGAGCTGTTTTTT; length: 14; J: TRBJ2-2; D: .; size: few; V: TRBV3-1/TRBV3-2
CDR3: CASSPGANTGELFF; DNA: TGTGCCAGTAGCCCGGGAGCGAACACCGGGGAGCTGTTTTTT; length: 14; J: TRBJ2-2; D: .; size: .; V: TRBV19
CDR3: CALGQGGYGGTDTQYF; DNA: TGTGCCTTAGGACAGGGAGGCTATGGTGGCACAGATACGCAGTATTTT; length: 16; J: TRBJ2-3; D: TRBD1; size: .; V: TRBV30
CDR3: CASSSRLAGFYNEQFF; DNA: TGTGCCAGCAGCTCCCGACTAGCGGGGTTCTACAATGAGCAGTTCTTC; length: 16; J: TRBJ2-1; D: TRBD2; size: once; V: TRBV11-3
CDR3: CASSLLDRGYEQFF; DNA: TGTGCCAGCAGCTTGTTGGACAGGGGATATGAGCAGTTCTTC; length: 14; J: TRBJ2-1; D: TRBD1; size: few; V: TRBV5-6
CDR3: CASAEVGREKLFF; DNA: TGTGCCAGCGCCGAGGTAGGGAGGGAAAAACTGTTTTTT; length: 13; J: TRBJ1-4; D: .; size: .; V: TRBV6-5
CDR3: CASSLGQGKTHGYTF; DNA: TGTGCCAGCAGTTTAGGACAGGGCAAAACCCATGGCTACACCTTC; length: 15; J: TRBJ1-2; D: TRBD1; size: .; V: TRBV28
CDR3: CASSLVSRPGEGEQYF; DNA: TGCGCCAGCAGTCTTGTCTCAAGGCCAGGGGAAGGCGAGCAGTACTTC; length: 16; J: TRBJ2-7; D: .; size: once; V: TRBV5-1
CDR3: CASSLEAGANYGYTF; DNA: TGCGCCAGCAGCTTGGAGGCGGGGGCGAACTATGGCTACACCTTC; length: 15; J: TRBJ1-2; D: .; size: .; V: TRBV5-1
CDR3: CASSFVRDRRYEQYF; DNA: TGCGCCAGCAGCTTTGTCCGGGACAGACGTTACGAGCAGTACTTC; length: 15; J: TRBJ2-7; D: TRBD1; size: .; V: TRBV5-1
CDR3: CASRPGGSNQPQHF; DNA: TGTGCCAGCAGACCCGGGGGGAGCAATCAGCCCCAGCATTTT; length: 14; J: TRBJ1-5; D: .; size: .; V: TRBV28
CDR3: CAISPGVKQPQHF; DNA: TGTGCCATCAGCCCCGGGGTAAAGCAGCCCCAGCATTTT; length: 13; J: TRBJ1-5; D: .; size: .; V: TRBV10-3
CDR3: CASSVVSGVLNEQFF; DNA: TGTGCCAGCAGCGTAGTATCAGGGGTTCTCAATGAGCAGTTCTTC; length: 15; J: TRBJ2-1; D: .; size: once; V: TRBV9